Shown below are 19 T cell receptor beta chains from a single sample sequenced in a study of CD8+CD57+ T cells in acquired aplastic anemia. The study profiled TCR beta VDJ and CDR3 using genomic DNA as template. MiXCR, applied by TCRdb to the reads, yields one record per CDR3 protein. The top ten hold around 8.4% of the sample, which has about 130,000 distinct CDR3 sequences, around two fifths seen once. The sequenced sample was sorted CD4+, CD8+, or CD8+CD57+ T cells (not recorded which) from PBMCs. The origin of the receptors is a human donor in good health, serving as a control.

For this clonotype: Germline is not matched at one junction end, which may reflect a read error. V and J are TRBV19 and TRBJ2-3; unclear D gene. Germline CDR1 reads LNHDA; CDR2 reads SQIVND (reference sequence). The CDR3 is 15 amino acids. The CDR3, as DNA: TGCGCCAGCAGCCTCCGAGTCTCTCTAGCAGATACGCAGTATTTT. This sequence encodes CASSLRVSLADTQYF.

At least ten counts were recorded for this clonotype. V usage is TRBV30 and J usage is TRBJ1-2; no clear D. V lost 7 bases to trimming and J lost 7 bases, with 10 bases between them. The length of the CDR3 is 10 residues. Germline V gene data show CDR1 as GTSNPN and CDR2 as SVGIG (reference sequence). The CDR3: CAFNPGGYTF. CDR3 nucleotide sequence: TGTGCCTTCAATCCAGGTGGCTACACCTTC.

This clonotype has a handful of counts. A much more abundant neighbour one base away suggests this may be a read error. The rearrangement joins TRBV20-1 to TRBJ1-4; D not resolved. The CDR3 runs 11 residues. The germline CDR1 and CDR2 sequences are DFQATT and SNEGSKA (reference sequence). V lost 4 bases, J lost 2 bases, and 2 bases lay in between. The CDR3 region is CSATTNEKLFF. CDR3 DNA sequence: TGCAGTGCTACGACTAATGAAAAACTGTTTTTT.

V gene TRBV9 combines with J gene TRBJ2-1; D is ambiguous. V was trimmed by 0 bases and J by 0 bases, leaving 7 bases between them. Per germline, CDR1 SGDLS and CDR2 YYNGEE. CDR3 size: 15 residues. CDR3 sequence (DNA): TGTGCCAGCAGCGTAGTTTACTCCTCCTACAATGAGCAGTTCTTC. As protein: CASSVVYSSYNEQFF.

V usage is TRBV11-2 and J usage is TRBJ2-1, with 9 bases matching TRBD2. Germline V gene sequence: CDR1 SGHAT, CDR2 FQNNGV. With 4 bases clipped from V and 6 bases from J, the junction kept 13 bases outside the gene matches. There are 17 residues in the CDR3. The CDR3 nucleotides are TGTGCCAGCAGCTCCGGACTAGCGACATTTATCGGCAATGAGCAGTTCTTC. It specifies CASSSGLATFIGNEQFF.

This clonotype has a count of ten or more. V usage is TRBV4-2 and J usage is TRBJ1-4; the D is unclear. Trimming pared 3 bases from V and 1 base from J, leaving 9 bases between. Germline assignment: CDR1 LGHNA and CDR2 YNFKEQ. The CDR3 loop spans 15 amino acids. The CDR3 loop is CASSQGGGTNEKLFF. CDR3 sequence (DNA): TGTGCCAGCAGCCAGGGAGGAGGAACTAATGAAAAACTGTTTTTT.

This clonotype was picked up many times. This CDR3 is CASSLPGQGSAFF. The CDR3 bases are TGCGCCAGCAGCTTGCCAGGGCAGGGCTCGGCTTTCTTT. The genes are TRBV5-1 and TRBJ1-1; TRBD1 might be the D (5 bases). Germline V gene lookup returns CDR1 SGHRS and CDR2 YFSETQ. Trimming stripped 1 base from V and 11 bases from J, with 15 bases between. The CDR3 totals 13 residues.

Ten or more counts support this clonotype. The chain couples TRBV7-2 to TRBJ1-1, with D hard to call. The V end lost 2 bases, the J end lost 1 base, and 5 bases lay between the germline ends. The CDR3 runs to 13 residues. Germline CDR1 and CDR2: SGHTA and FQGNSA. CDR3 sequence: CASSLRGNTEAFF. For the CDR3, the DNA is TGTGCCAGCAGCTTAAGAGGGAACACTGAAGCTTTCTTT.

Comment on this clonotype: A much larger clone lies one base from this, so it may be a read error. The rearrangement uses TRBV5-1 and TRBJ2-1, with D unclear. V lost 2 bases and J 5 bases, leaving 8 bases between the germline ends. This CDR3 spans 13 amino acids. Per germline, CDR1 SGHRS and CDR2 YFSETQ. The CDR3 DNA follows: TGCGCCAGCAGCTTTGGGGATGACAATGAGCAGTTCTTC. It translates to CASSFGDDNEQFF.

At least ten counts were recorded for this clonotype. V is TRBV7-6 and J is TRBJ2-5, with 15 bases lining up with TRBD2. Germline V gives CDR1 SGHVS, CDR2 FNYEAQ. Germline trimming cut 2 bases from V and 2 bases from J; bases unmatched to any gene: 6. CDR3 length: 18 residues. The CDR3 DNA reads TGTGCCAGCAGCTTATTTCTGGGACTAGCGGGGGGACAAGAGACCCAGTACTTC. Encoded protein: CASSLFLGLAGGQETQYF.

Turning to this clonotype: One end of the junction does not line up with germline, which may come from a read error. The J gene is TRBJ2-5, the V gene TRBV20-1; 9 positions match TRBD2. This CDR3 region has 14 residues. The germline CDR1 and CDR2 sequences are DFQATT and SNEGSKA (reference sequence). CDR3 coding DNA: TGCAGTGCAGACCTAGCGGGGACCCGAGAGACCCAGCACTTC. Translated, it gives CSADLAGTRETQHF.

There are many counts of this clonotype. The chain couples TRBV12-5 to TRBJ2-1; 9 positions agree with TRBD2. The CDR3 consists of 13 residues. Germline V gives CDR1 LGHNT, CDR2 FRNRAP. Unmatched junction bases numbered 2, after V lost 7 bases and J lost 4 bases. This CDR3 reads CASALAGYNEQFF. The CDR3 DNA follows: TGTGCTAGTGCGCTAGCGGGATACAATGAGCAGTTCTTC.

The gene calls are TRBV29-1 and TRBJ1-1, with D hard to call. V gave up 6 bases and J gave up 8 bases, with 10 bases separating them. The CDR3 consists of 10 residues. Germline CDR1 SQVTM, CDR2 ANQGSEA. This CDR3 reads CSVFDGEAFF. In DNA, the CDR3 is TGCAGCGTGTTCGACGGAGAAGCTTTCTTT.

As for this clonotype: The junction and the germline gene differ at one end; a read error may be behind it. In nucleotides, the CDR3 is TGTGCCAGCAGCATAGCCCCTCTGGGCAGGGCGGCTGGCTACACCTTC. It yields the protein CASSIAPLGRAAGYTF. This chain links TRBV7-2 with TRBJ1-2; D possibly corresponds to TRBD1 (5 bases). CDR1 is SGHTA and CDR2 is FQGNSA in the germline V gene. This CDR3 region has 16 residues. Full variable domain (remainder filled in from reference TRBV7-2 and TRBJ1-2): GAGVSQSPSNKVTEKGKDVELRCDPISGHTALYWYRQSLGQGLEFLIYFQGNSAPDKSGLPSDRFSAERTGGSVSTLTIQRTQQEDSAVYLCASSIAPLGRAAGYTFGSGTRLTVV.

This rearrangement joins TRBV28 to TRBJ2-7, with D possibly called TRBD1 or TRBD2 (6 bases each). Per germline, CDR1 MDHEN and CDR2 SYDVKM. The V end was cut by 4 bases, the J end by 3 bases, with 16 bases between. CDR3 length: 15 residues. The CDR3 region has the DNA TGTGCCAGCAGTTCTCCCACAGGGAGGAGCTACGAGCAGTACTTC. It is translated as CASSSPTGRSYEQYF.

In regard to this clonotype: Mismatch with germline at one junction end may stem from a read error. The chain joins TRBV10-3 to TRBJ1-1; D not certain. The germline V gene encodes CDR1 ENHRY and CDR2 SYGVKD. CDR3 length: 13 residues. The CDR3 sequence is CTICRMENTEAFF. The CDR3 coding sequence is TGTACCATCTGTAGAATGGAGAACACTGAAGCTTTCTTT.

The chain has TRBV24-1 and TRBJ2-2, with 9 nucleotides matching TRBD1. CDR1 and CDR2 (germline): KGHDR, SFDVKD. With 6 bases clipped from V and 4 bases from J, the junction kept 2 bases outside the gene matches. The CDR3 has 14 residues. The CDR3 sequence: CATSRQGGTGELFF. The CDR3 coding sequence is TGTGCCACCAGTCGACAGGGGGGCACCGGGGAGCTGTTTTTT.

This clonotype was seen many times. One end of the junction fails to match germline, which may point to a read error. The genes are TRBV18 and TRBJ2-3; D remains unclear. Germline loops: CDR1 KGHSH, CDR2 LQKENI. The CDR3 extends over 12 amino acids. The CDR3: CASSPSTDTQYF. CDR3 nucleotide sequence: TGCGCCAGCAGCCCCAGCACAGATACGCAGTATTTT.

This clonotype came up a few times. The rearrangement links TRBV2 to TRBJ1-1, with TRBD1 matching over 10 bases. Trimming took 5 bases from V and 12 from J; bases not matched to a gene: 9. Germline V lookup: CDR1 SNHLY, CDR2 FYNNEI. The length of the CDR3 is 13 residues. The CDR3 DNA sequence: TGTGCCAGCAGTTCGCACGGGACAGGGGAAACTTTCTTT. Translation: CASSSHGTGETFF.